The 7 T cell receptor beta chains below all came from one sample that was sequenced in a study of PD-L1 blockade in urothelial cancer. Assay: immunoSEQ multiplex PCR; the TCRdb copy retains only in-frame clones and omits some. The sample gives some 60,000 clones, 70% to 90% of which show up once; less than 3.5% is in the top ten. The source material was PBMCs, sampled around atezolizumab (anti-PD-L1) treatment. The receptors here all came from a man aged 45-60 years with urothelial cancer.

The V and J genes are TRBV1 and TRBJ2-2; TRBD2 is the table's D call, not checked against the DNA. TRBV1 is described as a pseudogene. The CDR3 has 20 residues. In nucleotides, the CDR3 is TGCACCAGCAGCCAAGTCGGGACTAGCGGGCGGACGACGAACACCGGGGAGCTGTTTTTT. This sequence encodes CTSSQVGTSGRTTNTGELFF.

The chain recombines TRBV28 with TRBJ1-1; possibly TRBD1 for D (5 bases). The V gene's germline CDR1 is MDHEN and CDR2 SYDVKM. Trimming stripped 6 bases from V and 6 bases from J, with 8 bases between. This CDR3 is 11 amino acids long. This CDR3 reads CASRTVAEAFF. The CDR3 nucleotides are TGTGCCAGCAGGACAGTAGCTGAAGCTTTCTTT.

The chain combines TRBV4-1 with TRBJ2-6; D is unclear. CDR3 size: 14 residues. Germline CDR1 and CDR2: MGHRA and YSYEKL. V lost 4 bases to trimming and J lost 4 bases, with 8 bases between them. The CDR3 region has the DNA TGCGCCAGCAGCCGAAATGAGGGGGCCAACGTCCTGACTTTC. This gives the protein CASSRNEGANVLTF.

With regard to this clone: A read error may produce the germline difference seen at one junction end. The V and J genes are TRBV7-3 and TRBJ1-2; D unclear. The CDR3 contains 13 residues. Germline V gene data show CDR1 as SGHTA and CDR2 as FQGTGA. For the CDR3, the DNA is TGTGCCAGCAGCTTAAATCTGCAGGCGGGAAAGGCCTTC. Amino acid sequence: CASSLNLQAGKAF.

This chain connects TRBV5-4 to TRBJ1-1, with 9 bases that match TRBD1. V was clipped by 4 bases and J by 7 bases; unmatched bases: 11. The CDR3 consists of 15 residues. Germline values: CDR1 SGHNT, CDR2 YYREEE (reference sequence). As DNA, the CDR3 is TGTGCCAGCAGCCCTACAGGGGGCGCTATGGTTGAAGCTTTCTTT. Its translation is CASSPTGGAMVEAFF.

The chain links TRBV4-2 to TRBJ2-1, with TRBD1 identical over 8 bases. The junction had 9 bases not matched to a gene; V was cut back by 4 bases and J by 4 bases. Germline-derived CDR1 and CDR2 are LGHNA and YNFKEQ. The CDR3 totals 16 residues. CDR3 sequence (DNA): TGTGCCAGCAGCCCTTCTCAGGGGGCGAGGTACAATGAGCAGTTCTTC. Translating it yields CASSPSQGARYNEQFF.

This chain links TRBV7-9 with TRBJ2-3; TRBD2 agrees at 8 bases. The CDR3 loop spans 13 amino acids. Germline loops: CDR1 SEHNR, CDR2 FQNEAQ (reference sequence). Unmatched junction bases numbered 5, after V lost 8 bases and J lost 4 bases. The DNA of the CDR3 is TGTGCCAGCGGCAGCGGGAGCGCAGATACGCAGTATTTT. Residues: CASGSGSADTQYF.